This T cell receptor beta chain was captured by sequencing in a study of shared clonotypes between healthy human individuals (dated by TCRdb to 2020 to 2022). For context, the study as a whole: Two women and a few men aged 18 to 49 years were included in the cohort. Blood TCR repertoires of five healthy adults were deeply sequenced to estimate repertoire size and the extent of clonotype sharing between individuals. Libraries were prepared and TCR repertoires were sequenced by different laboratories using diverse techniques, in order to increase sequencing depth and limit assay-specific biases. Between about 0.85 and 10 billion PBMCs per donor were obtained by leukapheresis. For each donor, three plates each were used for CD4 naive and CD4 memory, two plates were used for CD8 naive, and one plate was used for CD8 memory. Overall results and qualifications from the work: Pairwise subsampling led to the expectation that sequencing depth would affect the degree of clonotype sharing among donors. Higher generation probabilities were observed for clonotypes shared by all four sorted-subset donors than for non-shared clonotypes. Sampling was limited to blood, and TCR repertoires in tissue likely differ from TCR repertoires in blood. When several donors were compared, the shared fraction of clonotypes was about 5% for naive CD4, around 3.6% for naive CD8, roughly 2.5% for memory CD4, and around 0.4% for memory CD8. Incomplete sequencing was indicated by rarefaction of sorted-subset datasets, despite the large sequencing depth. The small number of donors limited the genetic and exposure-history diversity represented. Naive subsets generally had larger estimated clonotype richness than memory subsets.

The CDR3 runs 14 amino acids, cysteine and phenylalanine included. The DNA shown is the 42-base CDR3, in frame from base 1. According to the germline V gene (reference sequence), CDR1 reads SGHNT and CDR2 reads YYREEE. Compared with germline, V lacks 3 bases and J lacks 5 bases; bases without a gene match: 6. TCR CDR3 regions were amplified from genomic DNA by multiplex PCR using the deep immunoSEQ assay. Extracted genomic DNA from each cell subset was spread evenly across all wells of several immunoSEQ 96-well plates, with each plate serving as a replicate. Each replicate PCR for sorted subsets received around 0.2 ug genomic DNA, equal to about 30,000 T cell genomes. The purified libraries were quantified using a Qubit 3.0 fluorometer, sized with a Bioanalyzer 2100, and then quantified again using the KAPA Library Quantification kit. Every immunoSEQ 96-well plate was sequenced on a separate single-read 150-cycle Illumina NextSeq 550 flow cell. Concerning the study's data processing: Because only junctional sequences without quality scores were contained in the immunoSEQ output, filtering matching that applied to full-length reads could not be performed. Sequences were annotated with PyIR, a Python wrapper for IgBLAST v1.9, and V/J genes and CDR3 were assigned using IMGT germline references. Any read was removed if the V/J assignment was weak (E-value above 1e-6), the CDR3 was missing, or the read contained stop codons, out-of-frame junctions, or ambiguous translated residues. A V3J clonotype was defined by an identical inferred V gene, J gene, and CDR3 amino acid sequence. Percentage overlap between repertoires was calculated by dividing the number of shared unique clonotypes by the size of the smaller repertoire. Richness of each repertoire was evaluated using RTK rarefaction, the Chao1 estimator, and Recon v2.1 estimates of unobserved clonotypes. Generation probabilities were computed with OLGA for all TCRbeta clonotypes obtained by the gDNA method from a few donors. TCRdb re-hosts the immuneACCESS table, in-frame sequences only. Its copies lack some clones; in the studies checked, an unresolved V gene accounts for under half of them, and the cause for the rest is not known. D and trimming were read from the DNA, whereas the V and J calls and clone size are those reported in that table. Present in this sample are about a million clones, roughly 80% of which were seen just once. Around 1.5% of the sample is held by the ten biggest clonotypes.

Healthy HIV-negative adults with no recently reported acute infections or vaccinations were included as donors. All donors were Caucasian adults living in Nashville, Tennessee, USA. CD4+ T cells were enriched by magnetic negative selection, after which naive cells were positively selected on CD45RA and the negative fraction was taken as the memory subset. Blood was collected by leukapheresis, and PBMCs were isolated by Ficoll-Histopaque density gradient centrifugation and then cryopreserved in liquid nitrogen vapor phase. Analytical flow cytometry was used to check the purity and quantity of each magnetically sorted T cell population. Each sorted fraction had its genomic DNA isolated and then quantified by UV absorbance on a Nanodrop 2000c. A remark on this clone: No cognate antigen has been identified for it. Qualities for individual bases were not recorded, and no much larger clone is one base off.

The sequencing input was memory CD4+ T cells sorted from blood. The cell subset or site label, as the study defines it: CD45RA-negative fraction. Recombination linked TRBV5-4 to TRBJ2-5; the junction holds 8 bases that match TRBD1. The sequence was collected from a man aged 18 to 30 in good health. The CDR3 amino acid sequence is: CASSSGQGKETQYF. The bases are TGTGCCAGCAGCTCAGGACAGGGTAAGGAGACCCAGTACTTC. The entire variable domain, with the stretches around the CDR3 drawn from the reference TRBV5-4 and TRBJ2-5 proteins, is ETGVTQSPTHLIKTRGQQVTLRCSSQSGHNTVSWYQQALGQGPQFIFQYYREEENGRGNFPPRFSGLQFPNYSSELNVNALELDDSALYLCASSSGQGKETQYFGPGTRLLVL.